This T cell receptor beta chain derives from a study of shared clonotypes between healthy human individuals. The repertoire was sequenced with immunoSEQ multiplex PCR; TCRdb's copy has only in-frame clones and lacks some. The data contain roughly 2.2 million clones, 85% to 95% of them seen just once; the ten biggest clones take up roughly 0.34%. The germline V gene encodes CDR1 SGHTA and CDR2 FQGTGA. Germline trimming cut 0 bases from V and 0 bases from J; bases unmatched to any gene: 14. The CDR3 extends over 20 amino acids. Material: naive CD4+ T cells from PBMCs. Subset reported: CD45RA+ positively selected. The clonotype originates from a man between 18 and 29 years old in good health. Some clones in this sample may be carry-over from other donors' samples. The chain uses TRBV7-3 and TRBJ2-3, with TRBD1 matching over 8 bases. DNA of the CDR3: TGTGCCAGCAGCTTAACCGGCAGGGGGCGGCCCACGGGTAGCACAGATACGCAGTATTTT. Protein: CASSLTGRGRPTGSTDTQYF.